This TCR beta chain comes out of a study of beta chain features in type 1 diabetes. Study-wide context: Investigators examined 85 million to 110 million sorted cells across all samples.

All of the isolated RNA was reverse transcribed, so expressed TCRB transcripts were sequenced. Sequencing was performed with immunoSEQ multiplex PCR; in TCRdb, only in-frame clones are kept and a portion is missing. This sample has hundreds of thousands of clones, with 11% to 15% found just once. There are 13 residues in the CDR3. The germline gives CDR1 SNHLY, CDR2 FYNNEI. The germline V and J ends were trimmed by 8 bases and 0 bases, with 11 bases remaining between them. General study results and limits: Patients' naive, central memory and regulatory TCRB repertoires appeared more alike than those of healthy donors. Among patients with Type 1 diabetes, TCRB CDR3s were moderately but significantly shorter in every one of the four CD4+ subsets.

This clone showed up just a few times. Its antigen remains unidentified. The genes are TRBV2 and TRBJ2-7, with D perhaps matching TRBD1 or TRBD2 (5 bases each). The receptor comes from a man aged 18 to 35 with type 1 diabetes. The source material was naive CD4+ T cells from blood. CDR3 protein: CASGAGSSYEQYF. CDR3 sequence (DNA): TGTGCCAGCGGTGCAGGGAGCTCCTACGAGCAGTACTTC.